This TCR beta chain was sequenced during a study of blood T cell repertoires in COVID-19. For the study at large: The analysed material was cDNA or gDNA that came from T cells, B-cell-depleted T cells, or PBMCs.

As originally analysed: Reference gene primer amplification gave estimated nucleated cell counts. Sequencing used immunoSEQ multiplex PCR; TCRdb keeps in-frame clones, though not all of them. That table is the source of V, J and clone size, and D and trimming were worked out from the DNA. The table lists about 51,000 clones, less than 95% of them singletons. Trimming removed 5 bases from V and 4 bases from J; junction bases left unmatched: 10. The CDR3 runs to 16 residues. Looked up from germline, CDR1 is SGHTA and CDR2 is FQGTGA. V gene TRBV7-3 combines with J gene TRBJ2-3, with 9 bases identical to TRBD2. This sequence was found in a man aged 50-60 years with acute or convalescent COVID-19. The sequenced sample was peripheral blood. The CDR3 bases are TGTGCCAGCAGCCCGAGGGGCGGGGGGGCCCCAGATACGCAGTATTTT. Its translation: CASSPRGGGAPDTQYF.